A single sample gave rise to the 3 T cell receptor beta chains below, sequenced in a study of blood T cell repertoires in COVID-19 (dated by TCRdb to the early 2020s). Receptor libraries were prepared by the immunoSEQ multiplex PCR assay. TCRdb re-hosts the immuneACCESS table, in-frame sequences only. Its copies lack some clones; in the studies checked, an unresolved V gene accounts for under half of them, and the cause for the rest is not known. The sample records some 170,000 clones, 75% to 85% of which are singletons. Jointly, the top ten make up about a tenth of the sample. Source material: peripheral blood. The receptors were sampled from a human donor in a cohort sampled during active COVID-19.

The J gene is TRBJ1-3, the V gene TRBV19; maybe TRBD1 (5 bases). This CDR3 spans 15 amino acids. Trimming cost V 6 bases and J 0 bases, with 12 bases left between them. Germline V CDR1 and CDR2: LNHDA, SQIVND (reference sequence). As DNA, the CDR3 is TGTGCCAGTAGCTTGACAGCTTCCTCTGGAAACACCATATATTTT. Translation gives CASSLTASSGNTIYF.

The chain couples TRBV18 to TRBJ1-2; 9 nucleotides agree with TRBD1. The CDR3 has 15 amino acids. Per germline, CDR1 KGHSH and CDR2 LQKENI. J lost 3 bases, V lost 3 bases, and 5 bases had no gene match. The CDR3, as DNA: TGTGCCAGCTCACCCGGACAGGGGCGCGACTATGGCTACACCTTC. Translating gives CASSPGQGRDYGYTF.

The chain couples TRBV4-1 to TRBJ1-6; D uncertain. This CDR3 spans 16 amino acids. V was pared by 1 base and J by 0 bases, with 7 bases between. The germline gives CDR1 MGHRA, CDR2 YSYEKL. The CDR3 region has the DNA TGCGCCAGCAGCCAAGCGATGGCCTCCTATAATTCACCCCTCCACTTT. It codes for CASSQAMASYNSPLHF.